These 18 T cell receptor beta chains were sequenced from one sample in a study of blood T cell repertoires in COVID-19. Sequencing was performed with immunoSEQ multiplex PCR; in TCRdb, only in-frame clones are kept and a portion is missing. The table has 410,000 or so clones, around nine tenths seen once. Sequencing was performed on peripheral blood. These receptors were collected from a woman between 40 and 50 years old with COVID-19, enrolled during active disease.

V gene TRBV11-2 combines with J gene TRBJ2-1; the D is unclear. The germline CDR1 and CDR2 sequences are SGHAT and FQNNGV. With 5 bases removed from V and 6 bases from J, the gap between germline ends came to 14 bases. This CDR3 region has 14 residues. CDR3 DNA: TGTGCCAGCAGCGTCGATTTAGTCCCCAATGAGCAGTTCTTC. It yields the protein CASSVDLVPNEQFF.

The chain carries TRBV7-9 and TRBJ2-3, with 10 bases fitting TRBD2. The trim removed 1 base at V and 3 bases at J, leaving 7 bases unmatched. This CDR3 is 17 amino acids long. CDR1 and CDR2 from the germline V gene are SEHNR and FQNEAQ (reference sequence). Here the CDR3 reads CASSLDRTSGHTDTQYF. CDR3 nucleotide sequence: TGTGCCAGCAGCTTAGACCGGACTAGCGGTCATACAGATACGCAGTATTTT.

V and J are TRBV4-3 and TRBJ2-5; TRBD2 matches at 9 bases. The CDR3 has 17 amino acids. After removal of 0 bases from V and 4 bases from J, the junction contained 9 bases not matched to a gene. The germline gives CDR1 LGHNA, CDR2 YSLEER. The CDR3 loop reads CASSQDLPRGGPETQYF. DNA for the CDR3: TGCGCCAGCAGCCAAGATCTCCCGCGGGGGGGCCCAGAGACCCAGTACTTC.

V is TRBV29-1 and J is TRBJ1-3; TRBD1 might be the D (6 bases). The V end was cut by 3 bases, the J end by 6 bases, with 15 bases between. Germline V gene sequence: CDR1 SQVTM, CDR2 ANQGSEA. CDR3 size: 14 residues. DNA for the CDR3: TGCAGCGTTGACAGTAAACAGGGTGAAAACACCATATATTTT. Its translation: CSVDSKQGENTIYF.

For this clone: Sequence at one end of the junction differs from germline and may be a read error. The chain is built from TRBV7-7 and TRBJ2-3, with 9 bases matching TRBD1. Germline assignment: CDR1 SSHAT and CDR2 FNYEAQ (reference sequence). This CDR3 comprises 15 residues. CDR3 region: CASSLDRGPTDTQYF. The CDR3 DNA follows: TGTGCTAGCAGCTTGGACAGGGGTCCAACAGATACGCAGTATTTT. The complete variable domain, with remaining parts taken from reference TRBV7-7 and TRBJ2-3, reads GAGVSQSPRYKVTKRGQDVTLRCDPISSHATLYWYQQALGQGPEFLTYFNYEAQPDKSGLPSDRFSAERPEGSISTLTIQRTEQRDSAMYRCASSLDRGPTDTQYFGPGTRLTVL.

The chain recombines TRBV7-9 with TRBJ1-5; D gene uncertain. The CDR3 extends over 13 amino acids. CDR1 is SEHNR and CDR2 is FQNEAQ in the germline V gene (reference sequence). The V gene lost 5 bases and the J gene lost 3 bases, with 8 bases spanning the gap. For the CDR3, the DNA is TGTGCCAGCAGCCAAGCCGACAATCAGCCCCAGCATTTT. Its protein product is CASSQADNQPQHF.

This clone was detected once. The genes are TRBV23-1 and TRBJ2-1, with 10 bases that match TRBD1. TRBV23-1 is placed among ORFs of uncertain function. The CDR3 is 16 residues long. J gave up 1 base and V 6 bases, and 6 bases lay outside the gene matches. The CDR3 DNA follows: TGCGCCAGCAGACCACCGGGACAGGGGTCCTACAATGAGCAGTTCTTC. Its translation: CASRPPGQGSYNEQFF.

The J gene is TRBJ1-5, the V gene TRBV19; 7 positions agree with TRBD1. V gave up 2 bases and J gave up 6 bases; unmatched junction bases: 4. Germline assignment: CDR1 LNHDA and CDR2 SQIVND (reference sequence). CDR3 length equals 14 residues. For the CDR3, the DNA is TGTGCCAGTAGTATAACAGGGGCGGCTCAGCCCCAGCATTTT. It translates to CASSITGAAQPQHF. The full variable domain, rest sourced from reference TRBV19 and TRBJ1-5, is DGGITQSPKYLFRKEGQNVTLSCEQNLNHDAMYWYRQDPGQGLRLIYYSQIVNDFQKGDIAEGYSVSREKKESFPLTVTSAQKNPTAFYLCASSITGAAQPQHFGDGTRLSIL.

The chain has TRBV5-1 and TRBJ2-1; maybe TRBD1 (5 bases). This CDR3 has 16 amino acids. V was clipped by 4 bases and J by 0 bases, with 14 bases between them. Germline CDR1 and CDR2: SGHRS and YFSETQ. The CDR3 spells CASSRTTLSSYNEQFF. CDR3 nucleotides: TGCGCCAGCAGCCGGACAACCCTTAGCTCCTACAATGAGCAGTTCTTC.

J is TRBJ1-3 and V is TRBV4-1; D might be TRBD1 (5 bases). Trimming left V 3 bases short and J 2 bases short, with 14 bases between. Germline CDR1 is MGHRA and CDR2 is YSYEKL. This CDR3 has 16 residues. For the CDR3, the DNA is TGCGCCAGCAGCCAGGGGCACGGGGAGGCTGGAAACACCATATATTTT. This encodes CASSQGHGEAGNTIYF.

The chain uses TRBV7-9 and TRBJ1-1; D might be TRBD1 (6 bases). V was pared by 5 bases and J by 8 bases, with 15 bases between. The CDR3 contains 13 residues. The germline V gene has CDR1 SEHNR and CDR2 FQNEAQ (reference sequence). CDR3 sequence reads: CASSHPRTDEAFF. The CDR3 coding sequence is TGTGCCAGCAGCCACCCTCGGACAGACGAAGCTTTCTTT.

This clone came up once. CDR3: CASTGGYEQFF. For the CDR3, the DNA is TGTGCCAGTACAGGGGGCTATGAGCAGTTCTTC. V and J are TRBV19 and TRBJ2-1, with 8 bases identical to TRBD1. Germline V CDR1 and CDR2: LNHDA, SQIVND (reference sequence). This CDR3 contains 11 residues. V lost 7 bases and J lost 8; bases outside the gene matches: 1.

This sequence joins TRBV11-2 and TRBJ2-1, with 8 nucleotides matching TRBD2. Germline-derived CDR1 and CDR2 are SGHAT and FQNNGV. The CDR3 has 16 residues. Germline trimming cut 0 bases from V and 9 bases from J; bases unmatched to any gene: 10. The DNA for the CDR3 is TGTGCCAGCAGCTTAGATTCCGAGCGGGAGTTCGGTGAGCAGTTCTTC. This sequence encodes CASSLDSEREFGEQFF.

This chain's CDR3 is CASSLIAGAVNNEQFF. CDR3 in DNA: TGTGCCAGCAGCTTAATAGCGGGAGCCGTCAACAATGAGCAGTTCTTC. This sequence joins TRBV7-3 and TRBJ2-1, with 9 bases matching TRBD2. Trimming removed 1 base from V and 5 bases from J; junction bases left unmatched: 6. Germline V gene data show CDR1 as SGHTA and CDR2 as FQGTGA. CDR3 size: 16 residues.

The J gene is TRBJ2-1, the V gene TRBV7-8, with 10 bases identical to TRBD1. Germline CDR1 and CDR2: SGHVS and FQNEAQ. The CDR3 extends over 16 amino acids. V shed 5 bases and J 4 bases; nucleotides not matched to a gene: 8. The DNA for the CDR3 is TGTGCCAGCAGCCCCTGGGGGGACAGGGGTTACAATGAGCAGTTCTTC. Translated, it gives CASSPWGDRGYNEQFF. The whole variable domain, filled in from reference TRBV7-8 and TRBJ2-1, reads GAGVSQSPRYKVAKRGQDVALRCDPISGHVSLFWYQQALGQGPEFLTYFQNEAQLDKSGLPSDRFFAERPEGSVSTLKIQRTQQEDSAVYLCASSPWGDRGYNEQFFGPGTRLTVL.

In this sample, this clone turned up a few times. The chain combines TRBV6-4 with TRBJ2-2; 9 nucleotides line up with TRBD1. The CDR3 runs to 16 residues. Germline-derived CDR1 and CDR2 are MRHNA and SNTAGT. J was trimmed by 4 bases and V by 5 bases; bases with no gene match: 8. The CDR3 DNA is TGTGCCAGCAGTCCTCGGGACAGGGACTTCACCGGGGAGCTGTTTTTT. It translates to CASSPRDRDFTGELFF.

The chain employs TRBV27 and TRBJ1-6, with 7 bases fitting TRBD1. The V gene's germline CDR1 is MNHEY and CDR2 SMNVEV (reference sequence). CDR3 length equals 15 residues. V was clipped by 3 bases and J by 11 bases; unmatched bases: 10. In DNA form, the CDR3 reads TGTGCCAGCAGTTTCACACAGACAGGGCGGACACCCCTCCACTTT. Translated, it gives CASSFTQTGRTPLHF.

CDR3 sequence: CASSFNRGVSEAFF. The CDR3, as DNA: TGTGCCAGCAGTTTCAACAGGGGGGTATCTGAAGCTTTCTTT. V is TRBV27 and J is TRBJ1-1; 8 bases are shared with TRBD1. The CDR3 totals 14 residues. V shed 3 bases and J 6 bases; nucleotides not matched to a gene: 6. CDR1 MNHEY and CDR2 SMNVEV come from the germline V gene (reference sequence).